This T cell receptor beta chain was identified in a study of prognosis after radiotherapy for stage I lung cancer (dated by TCRdb to the early 2020s). Notes on the research overall: Between early 2018 and early 2019, fewer than 20 patients with stage I NSCLC were enrolled in Nanjing, China. Among the enrolled patients, fourteen had newly diagnosed primary stage I lung tumors, while 5 or 6 had oligometastatic NSCLC following surgical resection of the primary tumor. SBRT was delivered in 3 to 5 fractions with a biologically effective dose of at least 100 Gy, and image-guided IMRT or VMAT was used for delivery. Peripheral blood TCR beta repertoires were profiled in stage I NSCLC patients before and after stereotactic body radiotherapy, and the repertoires were related to distant failure. About 20% of the 19 patients developed distant metastases after SBRT, at a median of approximately 7 months; the other 15 showed no significant progression. Tumor histology was squamous cell carcinoma in 6 to 8 patients and adenocarcinoma in about a dozen. The cohort comprised around 14 men and several women with a median age of approximately 74 years, ranging from roughly 53 to 95 years. Every patient was regarded as medically inoperable, because of comorbidities in about a dozen cases and refusal of surgery in 7 cases. The study sequenced some 38 blood samples from some 20 patients, one before and one after SBRT per patient. Concurrent therapy was not administered to any patient alongside SBRT. Points the paper makes about the study in general: Post-SBRT Shannon entropy and its change from baseline were lower in patients who developed distant metastases; baseline Shannon entropy was not associated with metastases. TRBV and TRBJ usage frequencies reportedly varied with metastasis status, involving two V genes at baseline and nine V and two J genes after SBRT. None of the reported P values were adjusted for multiple comparisons. Limitations of the study included a small cohort and short follow-up, and the study findings need independent validation. Whether the expanded TCR clones were tumor-specific was not determined. Unique TCR clone counts fell after SBRT (median approximately 10,000 before versus roughly 6,200 after; Wilcoxon paired P=0.011).

This clonotype was recorded at least ten times. The antigen it binds to is not known. One base away there is no much larger clone; base qualities are not given. The germline V end is reduced by 3 bases and the J end by 4 bases; junction bases left unmatched: 7. As encoded in the germline V gene (reference sequence), CDR1 is MNHEY while CDR2 is SMNVEV. From cysteine to phenylalanine, the CDR3 is 15 amino acids long. The CDR3 DNA has 45 bases and is translated from base 1. Two rounds of multiplex PCR were used to amplify the TCR beta CDR3 region from genomic DNA. The first PCR round used primers specific to each TRBV and TRBJ gene, and the primer sequences were filed in Chinese patent CN105087789A. Universal primers were used in the second round of PCR. The Roche High Pure PCR Template Preparation Kit was used to extract genomic DNA from frozen PBMCs. The libraries underwent paired-end sequencing with 151 bp reads on an Illumina HiSeq 3000. Per the authors' processing: CutAdapt was used to remove raw reads lacking the multiplex PCR primer sequences. Using PEAR, the high-quality paired reads were merged into contigs. By alignment to reference sequences, MiXCR assigned TRB V, D and J gene segments to each contig. To remove sequencing errors, CDR3 sequences were clustered according to base quality and sequence similarity. Diversity was calculated as Shannon entropy divided by the natural log of the number of productive TCR sequences. Clonality was defined as one minus Shannon entropy divided by the natural log of the number of unique clonotypes. Using the Youden index from ROC curves, the researchers picked the repertoire-metric cut-offs for progression-free survival, and all analyses were carried out in R 3.5.3. In TCRdb, the public reads were trimmed at Q25 with fastp and aligned with MiXCR, with productive beta chains retained. Rows are unified per CDR3 protein, each entry keeping the most common DNA and genes. The V and J calls and clone size come from TCRdb's table, not from the authors' own analysis. The sample table holds around 31,000 distinct CDR3 sequences, of which about 30% were seen once. 30% to 35% of the sample rests with the top ten.

All patients had node-negative disease on CT and PET/CT, and none had a history of other malignancies or had previously received chemotherapy or radiotherapy. At each of two time points, about 6.1 milliliters of peripheral venous blood were collected into EDTA tubes. PBMCs were isolated by Ficoll-Paque Plus density-gradient centrifugation. Samples were stored at -80°C immediately after collection until analysis. The receptor's source is a donor aged 50 or older with non-small cell lung cancer. The receptor chain draws on TRBV27 and TRBJ1-2, with 8 bases aligning to TRBD1. The sequencing used PBMCs, collected before or after stereotactic body radiation therapy (not recorded which). The DNA sequence reads TGTGCCAGCAGTTTGGGAGTGGACAGGGTCTATGGCTACACCTTC. It codes for CASSLGVDRVYGYTF.